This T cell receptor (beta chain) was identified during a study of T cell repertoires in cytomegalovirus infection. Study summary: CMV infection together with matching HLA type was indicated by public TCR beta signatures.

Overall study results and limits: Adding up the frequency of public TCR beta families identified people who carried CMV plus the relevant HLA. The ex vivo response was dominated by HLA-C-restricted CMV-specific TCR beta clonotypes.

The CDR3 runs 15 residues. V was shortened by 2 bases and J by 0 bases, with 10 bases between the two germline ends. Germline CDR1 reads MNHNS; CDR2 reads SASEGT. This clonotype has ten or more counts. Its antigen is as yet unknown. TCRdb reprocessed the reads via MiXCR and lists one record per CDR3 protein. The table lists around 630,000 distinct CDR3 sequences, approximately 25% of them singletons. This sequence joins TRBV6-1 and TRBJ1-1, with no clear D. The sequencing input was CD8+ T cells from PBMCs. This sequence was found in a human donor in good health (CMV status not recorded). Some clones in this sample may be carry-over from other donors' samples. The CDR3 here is CASSEFRQMNTEAFF. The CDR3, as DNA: TGTGCCAGCAGTGAATTTCGGCAAATGAACACTGAAGCTTTCTTT.